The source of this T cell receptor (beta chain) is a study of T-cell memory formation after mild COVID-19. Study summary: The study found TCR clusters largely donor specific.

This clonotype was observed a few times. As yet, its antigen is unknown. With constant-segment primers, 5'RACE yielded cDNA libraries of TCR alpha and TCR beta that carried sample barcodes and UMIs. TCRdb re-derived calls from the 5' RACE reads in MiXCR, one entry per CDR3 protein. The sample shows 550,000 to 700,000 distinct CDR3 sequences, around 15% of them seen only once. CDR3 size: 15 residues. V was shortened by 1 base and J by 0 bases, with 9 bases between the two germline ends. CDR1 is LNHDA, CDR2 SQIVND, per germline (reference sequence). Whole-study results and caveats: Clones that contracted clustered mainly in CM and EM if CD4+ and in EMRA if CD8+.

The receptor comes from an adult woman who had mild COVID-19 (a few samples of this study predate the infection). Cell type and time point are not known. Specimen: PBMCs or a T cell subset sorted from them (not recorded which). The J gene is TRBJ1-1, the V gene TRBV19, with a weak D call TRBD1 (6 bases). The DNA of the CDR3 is TGTGCCAGTAGTATAGGGACAGCTATGAACACTGAAGCTTTCTTT. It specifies CASSIGTAMNTEAFF.